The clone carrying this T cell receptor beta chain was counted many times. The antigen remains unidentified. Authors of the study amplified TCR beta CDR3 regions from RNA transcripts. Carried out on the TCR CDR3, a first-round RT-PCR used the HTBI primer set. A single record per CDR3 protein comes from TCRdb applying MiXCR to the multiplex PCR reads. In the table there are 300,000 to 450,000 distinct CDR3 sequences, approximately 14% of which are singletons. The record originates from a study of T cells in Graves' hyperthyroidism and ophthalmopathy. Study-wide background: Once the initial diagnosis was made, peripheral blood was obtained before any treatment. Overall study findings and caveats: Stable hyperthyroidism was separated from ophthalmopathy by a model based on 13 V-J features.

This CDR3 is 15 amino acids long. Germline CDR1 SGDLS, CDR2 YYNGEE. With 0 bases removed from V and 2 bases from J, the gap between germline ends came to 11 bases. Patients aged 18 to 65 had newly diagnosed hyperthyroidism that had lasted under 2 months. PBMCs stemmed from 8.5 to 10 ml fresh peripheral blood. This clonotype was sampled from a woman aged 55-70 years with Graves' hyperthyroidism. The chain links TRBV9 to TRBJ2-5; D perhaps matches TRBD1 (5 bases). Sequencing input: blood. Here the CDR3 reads CASSVVGAEQETQYF. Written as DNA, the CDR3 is TGTGCCAGCAGCGTAGTAGGGGCAGAACAAGAGACCCAGTACTTC.